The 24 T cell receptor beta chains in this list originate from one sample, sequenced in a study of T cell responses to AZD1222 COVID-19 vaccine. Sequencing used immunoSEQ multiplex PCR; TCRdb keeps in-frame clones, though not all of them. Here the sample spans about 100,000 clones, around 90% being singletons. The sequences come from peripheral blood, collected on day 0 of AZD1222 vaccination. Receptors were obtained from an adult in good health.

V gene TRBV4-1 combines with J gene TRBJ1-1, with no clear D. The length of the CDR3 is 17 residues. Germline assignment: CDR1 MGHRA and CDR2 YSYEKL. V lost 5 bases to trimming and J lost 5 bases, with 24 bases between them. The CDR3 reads CASSSVPRGPTRTEAFF. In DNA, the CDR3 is TGCGCCAGCAGCTCCGTTCCCCGCGGTCCTACCCGAACTGAAGCTTTCTTT.

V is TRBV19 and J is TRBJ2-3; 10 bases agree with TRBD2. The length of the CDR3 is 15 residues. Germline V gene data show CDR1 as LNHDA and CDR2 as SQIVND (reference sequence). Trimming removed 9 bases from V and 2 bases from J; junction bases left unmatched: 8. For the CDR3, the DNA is TGTGCCAGCAACAAAGCGGGGGGGATCACAGATACGCAGTATTTT. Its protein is CASNKAGGITDTQYF.

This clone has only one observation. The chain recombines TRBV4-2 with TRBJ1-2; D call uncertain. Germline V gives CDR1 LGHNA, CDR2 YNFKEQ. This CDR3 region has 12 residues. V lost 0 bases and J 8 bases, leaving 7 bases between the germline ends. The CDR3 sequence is CASSQDLAGYTF. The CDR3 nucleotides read TGTGCCAGCAGCCAAGATTTGGCGGGCTACACCTTC.

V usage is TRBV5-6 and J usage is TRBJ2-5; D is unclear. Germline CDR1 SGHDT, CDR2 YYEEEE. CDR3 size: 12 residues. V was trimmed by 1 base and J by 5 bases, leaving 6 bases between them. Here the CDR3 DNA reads TGTGCCAGCAGCTTGTATAAGGAGACCCAGTACTTC. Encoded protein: CASSLYKETQYF.

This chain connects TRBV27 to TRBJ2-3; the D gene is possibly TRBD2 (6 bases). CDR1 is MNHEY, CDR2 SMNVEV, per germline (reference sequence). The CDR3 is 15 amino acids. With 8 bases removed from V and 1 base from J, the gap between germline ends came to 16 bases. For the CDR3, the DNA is TGTGCCAGCCGCTGGACTAAGCGGGGCACAGATACGCAGTATTTT. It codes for CASRWTKRGTDTQYF.

This CDR3 reads CASNRLAGDTGELFF. The CDR3 DNA sequence: TGTGCCAGTAATAGACTAGCGGGAGACACCGGGGAGCTGTTTTTT. The chain has TRBV19 and TRBJ2-2; 12 bases fit TRBD2. In germline, CDR1 is LNHDA, CDR2 SQIVND (reference sequence). The CDR3 contains 15 residues. V shed 7 bases, J shed 3 bases, and the junction held 3 bases outside the gene matches.

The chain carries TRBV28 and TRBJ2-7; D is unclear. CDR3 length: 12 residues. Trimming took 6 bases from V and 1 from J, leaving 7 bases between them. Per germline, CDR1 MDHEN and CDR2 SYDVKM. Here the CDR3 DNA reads TGTGCCAGCAGCCTCCCGTCCTACGAGCAGTACTTC. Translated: CASSLPSYEQYF.

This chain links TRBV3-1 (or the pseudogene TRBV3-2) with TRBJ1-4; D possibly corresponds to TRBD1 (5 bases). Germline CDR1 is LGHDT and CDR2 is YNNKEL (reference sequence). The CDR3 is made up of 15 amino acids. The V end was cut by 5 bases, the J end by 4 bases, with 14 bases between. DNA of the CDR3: TGTGCCAGCAGCGGCACGGGACGGTATAATGAAAAACTGTTTTTT. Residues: CASSGTGRYNEKLFF.

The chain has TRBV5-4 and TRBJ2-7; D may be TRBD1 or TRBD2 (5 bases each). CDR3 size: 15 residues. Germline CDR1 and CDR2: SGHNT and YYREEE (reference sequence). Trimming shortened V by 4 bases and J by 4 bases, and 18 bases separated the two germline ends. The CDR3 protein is CASSPHGAEPYEQYF. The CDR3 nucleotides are TGTGCCAGCAGCCCCCACGGGGCGGAACCGTACGAGCAGTACTTC.

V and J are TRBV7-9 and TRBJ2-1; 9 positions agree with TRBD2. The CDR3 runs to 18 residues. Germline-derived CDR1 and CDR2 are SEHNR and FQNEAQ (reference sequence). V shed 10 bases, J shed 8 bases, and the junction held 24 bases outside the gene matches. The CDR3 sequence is CAINPPGGLAGFMDEQFF. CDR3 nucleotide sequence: TGTGCCATCAACCCCCCGGGAGGTCTAGCGGGATTCATGGATGAGCAGTTCTTC.

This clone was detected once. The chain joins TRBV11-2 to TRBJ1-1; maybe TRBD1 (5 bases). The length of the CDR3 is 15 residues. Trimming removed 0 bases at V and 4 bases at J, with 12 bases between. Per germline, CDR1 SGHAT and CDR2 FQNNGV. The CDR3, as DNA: TGTGCCAGCAGCTTAGAGGCCGGGGGTGGCACTGAAGCTTTCTTT. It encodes CASSLEAGGGTEAFF.

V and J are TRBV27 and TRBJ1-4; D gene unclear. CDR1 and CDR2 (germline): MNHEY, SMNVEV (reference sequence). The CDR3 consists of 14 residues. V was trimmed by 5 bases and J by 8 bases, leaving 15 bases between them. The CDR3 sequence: CASSRFARKEKLFF. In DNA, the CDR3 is TGTGCCAGCAGTAGGTTTGCCCGAAAGGAAAAACTGTTTTTT.

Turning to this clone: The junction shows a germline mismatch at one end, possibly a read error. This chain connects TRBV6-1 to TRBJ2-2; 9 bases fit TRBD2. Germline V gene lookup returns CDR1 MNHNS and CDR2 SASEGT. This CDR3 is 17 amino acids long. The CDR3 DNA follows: TGTGCCAGCACTGAATGGGGGCGGGAGGGAAGGACCGGGGAGCTGTTTTTT. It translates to CASTEWGREGRTGELFF.

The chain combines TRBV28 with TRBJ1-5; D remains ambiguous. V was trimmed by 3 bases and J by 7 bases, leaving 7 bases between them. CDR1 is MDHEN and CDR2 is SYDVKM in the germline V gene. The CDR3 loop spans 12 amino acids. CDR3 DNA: TGTGCCAGCAGTTTTCATGGACAGCCCCAGCATTTT. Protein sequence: CASSFHGQPQHF.

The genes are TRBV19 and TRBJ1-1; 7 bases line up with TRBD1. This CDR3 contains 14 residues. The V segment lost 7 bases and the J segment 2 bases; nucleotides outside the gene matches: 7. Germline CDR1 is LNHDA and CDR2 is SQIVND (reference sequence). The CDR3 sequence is CASTRQGPNTEAFF. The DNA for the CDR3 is TGTGCCAGTACCCGACAGGGCCCCAACACTGAAGCTTTCTTT.

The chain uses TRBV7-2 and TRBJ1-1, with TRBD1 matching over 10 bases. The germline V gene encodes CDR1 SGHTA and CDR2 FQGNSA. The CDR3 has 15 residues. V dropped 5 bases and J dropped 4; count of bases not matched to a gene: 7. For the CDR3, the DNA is TGTGCCAGCAGCGTCAGACAGGGGGCGGGCACTGAAGCTTTCTTT. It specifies CASSVRQGAGTEAFF. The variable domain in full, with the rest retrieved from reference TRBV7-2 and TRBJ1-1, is GAGVSQSPSNKVTEKGKDVELRCDPISGHTALYWYRQSLGQGLEFLIYFQGNSAPDKSGLPSDRFSAERTGGSVSTLTIQRTQQEDSAVYLCASSVRQGAGTEAFFGQGTRLTVV.

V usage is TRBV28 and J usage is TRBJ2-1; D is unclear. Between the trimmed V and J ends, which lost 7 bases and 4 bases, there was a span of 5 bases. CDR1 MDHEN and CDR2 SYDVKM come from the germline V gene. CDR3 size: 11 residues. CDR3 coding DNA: TGTGCCAGCAAAGGATACAATGAGCAGTTCTTC. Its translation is CASKGYNEQFF.

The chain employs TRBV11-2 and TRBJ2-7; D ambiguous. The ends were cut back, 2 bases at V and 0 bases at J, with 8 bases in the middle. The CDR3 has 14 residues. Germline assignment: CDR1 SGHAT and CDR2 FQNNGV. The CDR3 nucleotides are TGTGCCAGCAGCTTAAGTTACACCTCCTACGAGCAGTACTTC. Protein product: CASSLSYTSYEQYF.

The DNA for the CDR3 is TGTGCCAGTAATCGTCAGGGAGGGACAGATACGCAGTATTTT. As protein: CASNRQGGTDTQYF. This rearrangement joins TRBV19 to TRBJ2-3; 7 bases are a match to TRBD2. In germline, CDR1 is LNHDA, CDR2 SQIVND (reference sequence). This CDR3 contains 14 residues. Trimming at V came to 7 bases and at J to 3 bases, leaving 7 bases not matched to a gene.

The CDR3 loop is CASSPGQGLNNSPLHF. Here the CDR3 DNA reads TGTGCCAGCAGTCCTGGACAGGGCCTTAATAATTCACCCCTCCACTTT. This sequence joins TRBV27 and TRBJ1-6, with 8 bases that match TRBD1. Per the germline V gene, CDR1 is MNHEY and CDR2 is SMNVEV (reference sequence). The CDR3 is made up of 16 amino acids. V lost 5 bases to trimming and J lost 5 bases; unmatched junction nucleotides: 8.

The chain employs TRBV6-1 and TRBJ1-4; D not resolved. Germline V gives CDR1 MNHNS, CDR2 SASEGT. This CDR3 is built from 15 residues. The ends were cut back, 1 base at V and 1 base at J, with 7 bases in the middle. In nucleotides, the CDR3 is TGTGCCAGCAGTGAAGGGCTGGGAACTAATGAAAAACTGTTTTTT. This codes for CASSEGLGTNEKLFF.

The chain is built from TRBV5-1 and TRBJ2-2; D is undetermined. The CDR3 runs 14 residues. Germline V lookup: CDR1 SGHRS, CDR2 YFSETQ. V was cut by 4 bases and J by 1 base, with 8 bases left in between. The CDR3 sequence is CASSTLGNTGELFF. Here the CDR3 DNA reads TGCGCCAGCAGCACCCTAGGGAACACCGGGGAGCTGTTTTTT.

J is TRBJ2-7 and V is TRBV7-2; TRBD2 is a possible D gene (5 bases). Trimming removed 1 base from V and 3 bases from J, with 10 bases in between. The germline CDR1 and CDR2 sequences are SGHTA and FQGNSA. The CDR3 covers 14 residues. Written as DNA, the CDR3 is TGTGCCAGCAGCTTAGGGCCGGGGAACTACGAGCAGTACTTC. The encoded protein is CASSLGPGNYEQYF. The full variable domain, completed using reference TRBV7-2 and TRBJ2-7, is GAGVSQSPSNKVTEKGKDVELRCDPISGHTALYWYRQSLGQGLEFLIYFQGNSAPDKSGLPSDRFSAERTGGSVSTLTIQRTQQEDSAVYLCASSLGPGNYEQYFGPGTRLTVT.

CDR3 nucleotide sequence: TGTGCCAGCAGTTGGGGCGGGTCCCCTACCACTGAAGCTTTCTTT. Protein product: CASSWGGSPTTEAFF. The chain recombines TRBV2 with TRBJ1-1, with D perhaps matching TRBD1 (5 bases). V lost 5 bases, J lost 4 bases, and 17 bases lay in between. The germline CDR1 and CDR2 sequences are SNHLY and FYNNEI. This CDR3 region has 15 residues. Full variable domain (outside the CDR3, taken from reference TRBV2 and TRBJ1-1): EPEVTQTPSHQVTQMGQEVILRCVPISNHLYFYWYRQILGQKVEFLVSFYNNEISEKSEIFDDQFSVERPDGSNFTLKIRSTKLEDSAMYFCASSWGGSPTTEAFFGQGTRLTVV.